The 21 T cell receptor beta chains given below trace back to one sample, sequenced in a study of CD8 T cells in Susac syndrome. RNA was extracted with the RNeasy kit, and a quantity of about 0.45 to 1 ug was reverse transcribed using random hexamers. MiXCR, run by TCRdb on the immunoSEQ multiplex PCR reads, gives a single entry per CDR3 protein. The repertoire includes 300,000 or so distinct CDR3 sequences, 92% of them detected once, and 0.06% to 0.075% sits in the top ten. The specimen sequenced was CD4+ T cells from PBMCs. These TCRs come from a human donor with multiple sclerosis.

J is TRBJ2-1 and V is TRBV6-5, with 9 bases lining up with TRBD2. The V and J ends lost 5 bases and 14 bases, in that order; junction bases with no gene match: 7. Germline V lookup: CDR1 MNHEY, CDR2 SVGAGI. This CDR3 contains 12 residues. CDR3 DNA sequence: TGTGCCAGCAGTACCCTTAGCGGGAGTGAGTTCTTC. Protein product: CASSTLSGSEFF.

The chain recombines TRBV4-2 with TRBJ2-5, with D perhaps matching TRBD1 (5 bases). The germline V gene encodes CDR1 LGHNA and CDR2 YNFKEQ. The germline V and J ends were trimmed by 1 base and 5 bases, with 17 bases remaining between them. There are 16 residues in the CDR3. CDR3 DNA: TGTGCCAGCAGCCAAGGGTCAGGGCCGAGCCAGGAGACCCAGTACTTC. Its protein product is CASSQGSGPSQETQYF.

The chain combines TRBV5-4 with TRBJ1-1; D call uncertain. CDR3 length: 15 residues. The V and J ends lost 4 bases and 0 bases respectively, with 13 bases between them. Germline V gene data show CDR1 as SGHNT and CDR2 as YYREEE (reference sequence). The CDR3 reads CASSLNQRLNTEAFF. CDR3 DNA: TGTGCCAGCAGCCTTAACCAGCGGCTGAACACTGAAGCTTTCTTT.

The gene calls are TRBV27 and TRBJ1-4, with a tentative D call TRBD1 (5 bases). Deletions cut 2 bases from V and 4 bases from J, with 8 bases between. The CDR3 has 14 amino acids. Germline values: CDR1 MNHEY, CDR2 SMNVEV (reference sequence). The CDR3 region has the DNA TGTGCCAGCAGTTTAGTAGGGGTTAATGAAAAACTGTTTTTT. Translating gives CASSLVGVNEKLFF.

This rearrangement joins TRBV7-9 to TRBJ2-1; D call uncertain. From germline, CDR1 is SEHNR and CDR2 FQNEAQ (reference sequence). V lost 5 bases, J lost 10 bases, and 3 bases lay in between. The CDR3 has 9 residues. The CDR3 nucleotides are TGTGCCAGCAGCGGAGAGCAGTTCTTC. It is translated as CASSGEQFF. Variable domain in full (rest from reference TRBV7-9 and TRBJ2-1): DTGVSQNPRHKITKRGQNVTFRCDPISEHNRLYWYRQTLGQGPEFLTYFQNEAQLEKSRLLSDRFSAERPKGSFSTLEIQRTEQGDSAMYLCASSGEQFFGPGTRLTVL.

This clonotype was observed a handful of times. The gene calls are TRBV6-2 or TRBV6-3 and TRBJ1-5; D not certain. The length of the CDR3 is 12 residues. Trimming took 6 bases from V and 6 from J, leaving 9 bases between them. Per germline, CDR1 MNHEY and CDR2 SVGEGT. The CDR3 DNA sequence: TGTGCCAGCAGCGAAAAGCGTCAGCCCCAGCATTTT. As protein: CASSEKRQPQHF.

The CDR3 region is CASSSTAPGEQYF. CDR3 nucleotides: TGTGCCAGCAGTTCGACAGCACCAGGAGAGCAGTACTTC. The chain recombines TRBV6-6 with TRBJ2-7; D may be TRBD1 (5 bases). Germline assignment: CDR1 MNHNY and CDR2 SVGAGI (reference sequence). Trimming pared 4 bases from V and 7 bases from J, leaving 14 bases between. The CDR3 contains 13 residues.

J is TRBJ2-5 and V is TRBV7-2; possible D gene TRBD2, 5 bases. Trimming stripped 5 bases from V and 0 bases from J, with 16 bases between. This CDR3 region has 16 residues. The germline V gene has CDR1 SGHTA and CDR2 FQGNSA. CDR3 residues: CASSPGSSRYQETQYF. The CDR3 region has the DNA TGTGCCAGCAGCCCCGGGTCTAGCAGATACCAAGAGACCCAGTACTTC.

The gene calls are TRBV12-3 or TRBV12-4 and TRBJ1-4; a weak D match, TRBD1 (6 bases). The CDR3 has 20 residues. Trimming pared 2 bases from V and 0 bases from J, leaving 22 bases between. CDR3 amino acids: CASSLRAIRGWASTNEKLFF. CDR3 nucleotide sequence: TGTGCCAGCAGTTTACGGGCAATAAGGGGGTGGGCCTCAACTAATGAAAAACTGTTTTTT.

The chain uses TRBV30 and TRBJ2-3; 7 bases line up with TRBD1. The length of the CDR3 is 14 residues. The V and J ends lost 3 bases and 1 base, in that order; junction bases with no gene match: 4. The germline V gene has CDR1 GTSNPN and CDR2 SVGIG (reference sequence). The CDR3 DNA sequence: TGTGCCTGGAGGCCAGGGGGAGGCACAGATACGCAGTATTTT. Translation gives CAWRPGGGTDTQYF.

This chain uses TRBV12-3 or TRBV12-4 with TRBJ2-1; 9 bases line up with TRBD2. The V and J ends lost 6 bases and 10 bases, in that order; junction bases with no gene match: 16. The length of the CDR3 is 16 residues. This CDR3 is CASRGGVSGRTREQFF. CDR3 nucleotide sequence: TGTGCCAGCAGGGGCGGCGTTAGCGGGAGAACCAGGGAGCAGTTCTTC.

V is TRBV30 and J is TRBJ2-1, with 10 bases fitting TRBD1. The junction had 15 bases not matched to a gene; V was cut back by 4 bases and J by 9 bases. Germline V CDR1 and CDR2: GTSNPN, SVGIG (reference sequence). This CDR3 contains 16 residues. The CDR3 nucleotides read TGTGCCTGGAAATCGTCTCCGGGACAGGGGTTTCGTGAGCAGTTCTTC. It specifies CAWKSSPGQGFREQFF. The full variable domain, its missing parts supplied by reference TRBV30 and TRBJ2-1, is SQTIHQWPATLVQPVGSPLSLECTVEGTSNPNLYWYRQAAGRGLQLLFYSVGIGQISSEVPQNLSASRPQDRQFILSSKKLLLSDSGFYLCAWKSSPGQGFREQFFGPGTRLTVL.

The chain has TRBV18 and TRBJ2-4; weak D call: TRBD2 (5 bases). Germline V gene data show CDR1 as KGHSH and CDR2 as LQKENI. The V and J ends lost 3 bases and 8 bases respectively, with 20 bases between them. CDR3 length: 16 amino acids. The chain's CDR3 is CASSPYLGLEIDIQYF. DNA for the CDR3: TGTGCCAGCTCACCGTATCTAGGACTCGAAATAGACATTCAGTACTTC.

The V gene is TRBV11-1, the J gene TRBJ2-1, with TRBD1 identical over 8 bases. The V gene's germline CDR1 is SGHAT and CDR2 FQDESV (reference sequence). Germline trimming cut 4 bases from V and 4 bases from J; bases unmatched to any gene: 9. This CDR3 has 16 residues. CDR3 nucleotide sequence: TGTGCCAGCAGCTCATCAGGGGGCGCAGGTTACAATGAGCAGTTCTTC. Amino acids: CASSSSGGAGYNEQFF.

This clonotype was counted a few times. The chain links TRBV12-3 or TRBV12-4 to TRBJ2-1; D is possibly TRBD2 (7 bases). This CDR3 has 19 residues. The V and J ends lost 6 bases and 7 bases respectively, with 31 bases between them. In DNA form, the CDR3 reads TGTGCCAGCAGACCCATGTCGTTAGGCGGGGGCGCTTTTCTGAATGAGCAGTTCTTC. Translating gives CASRPMSLGGGAFLNEQFF.

This rearrangement joins TRBV10-1 to TRBJ1-5; D remains unclear. This CDR3 is 15 amino acids long. Trimming shortened V by 6 bases and J by 5 bases, and 17 bases separated the two germline ends. The germline V gene encodes CDR1 WNHNN and CDR2 SYGVQD (reference sequence). The CDR3 sequence: CASRATCSSYQPQHF. The CDR3 coding sequence is TGCGCCAGCAGGGCGACATGCAGCTCCTATCAGCCCCAGCATTTT.

This sequence joins TRBV9 and TRBJ2-3; D might be TRBD2 (6 bases). The CDR3 length is 16 residues. Trimming pared 4 bases from V and 2 bases from J, leaving 17 bases between. CDR1 SGDLS and CDR2 YYNGEE come from the germline V gene. CDR3 in DNA: TGTGCCAGCAGCCCACACGGGACTGAGTCCACAGATACGCAGTATTTT. It specifies CASSPHGTESTDTQYF.

V gene TRBV28 combines with J gene TRBJ2-7, with a weak D call TRBD2 (6 bases). V was shortened by 6 bases and J by 0 bases, with 12 bases between the two germline ends. This CDR3 is built from 14 residues. The germline CDR1 and CDR2 sequences are MDHEN and SYDVKM. CDR3 sequence reads: CASRSGLSSYEQYF. The CDR3 DNA reads TGTGCCAGCAGGAGCGGGTTGAGCTCCTACGAGCAGTACTTC.

This chain links TRBV5-1 with TRBJ2-3; 9 bases fit TRBD1. This CDR3 is built from 15 residues. Germline V gene data show CDR1 as SGHRS and CDR2 as YFSETQ. V was clipped by 4 bases and J by 4 bases; unmatched bases: 7. This CDR3 reads CASSVGQGVADTQYF. The CDR3, as DNA: TGCGCCAGCAGCGTGGGACAGGGTGTAGCAGATACGCAGTATTTT.

The CDR3 bases are TGTGCCAGCAGTTTATCGGCTAGCGGGAGTGATGAGCAGTTCTTC. It codes for CASSLSASGSDEQFF. The genes are TRBV12-3 or TRBV12-4 and TRBJ2-1; 10 bases map to TRBD2. V lost 2 bases, J lost 8 bases, and 6 bases stayed unmatched. The CDR3 covers 15 residues.

Remarks on this clonotype: A read error may account for a junction end that differs from germline. The gene calls are TRBV18 and TRBJ1-2; D ambiguous. This CDR3 has 15 residues. CDR1 and CDR2 (germline): KGHSH, LQKENI. The CDR3 sequence: CASPPPGTSVYGYTF. As DNA, the CDR3 is TGTGCCAGCCCACCACCGGGTACCTCGGTCTATGGCTACACCTTC.